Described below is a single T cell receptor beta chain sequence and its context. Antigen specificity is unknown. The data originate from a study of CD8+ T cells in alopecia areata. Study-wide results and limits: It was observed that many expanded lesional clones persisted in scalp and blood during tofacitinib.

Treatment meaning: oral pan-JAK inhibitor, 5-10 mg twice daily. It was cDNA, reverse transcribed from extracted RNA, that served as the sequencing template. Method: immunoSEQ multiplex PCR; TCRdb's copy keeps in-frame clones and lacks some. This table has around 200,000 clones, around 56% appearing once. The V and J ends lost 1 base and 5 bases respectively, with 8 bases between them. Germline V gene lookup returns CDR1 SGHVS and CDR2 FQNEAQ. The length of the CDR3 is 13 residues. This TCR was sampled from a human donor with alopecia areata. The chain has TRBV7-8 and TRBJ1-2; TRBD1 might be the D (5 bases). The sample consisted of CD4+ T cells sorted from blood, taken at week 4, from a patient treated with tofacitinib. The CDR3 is CASSLGDRYGYTF. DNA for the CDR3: TGTGCCAGCAGCTTAGGGGACCGTTATGGCTACACCTTC.